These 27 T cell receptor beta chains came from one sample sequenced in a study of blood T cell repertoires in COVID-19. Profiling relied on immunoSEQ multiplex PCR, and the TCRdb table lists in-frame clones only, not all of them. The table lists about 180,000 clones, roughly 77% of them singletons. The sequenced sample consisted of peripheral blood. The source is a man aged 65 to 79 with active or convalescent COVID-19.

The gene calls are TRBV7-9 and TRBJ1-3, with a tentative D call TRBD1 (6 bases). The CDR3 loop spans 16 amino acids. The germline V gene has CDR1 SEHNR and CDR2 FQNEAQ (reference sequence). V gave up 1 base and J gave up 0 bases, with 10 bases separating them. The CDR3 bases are TGTGCCAGCAGCTTAGAGCAGGGGACCTCTGGAAACACCATATATTTT. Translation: CASSLEQGTSGNTIYF.

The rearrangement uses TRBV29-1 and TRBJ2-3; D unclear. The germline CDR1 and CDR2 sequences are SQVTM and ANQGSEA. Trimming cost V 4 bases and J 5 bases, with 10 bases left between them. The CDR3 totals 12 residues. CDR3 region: CSVAETGDTQYF. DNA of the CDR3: TGCAGCGTTGCGGAGACTGGAGATACGCAGTATTTT.

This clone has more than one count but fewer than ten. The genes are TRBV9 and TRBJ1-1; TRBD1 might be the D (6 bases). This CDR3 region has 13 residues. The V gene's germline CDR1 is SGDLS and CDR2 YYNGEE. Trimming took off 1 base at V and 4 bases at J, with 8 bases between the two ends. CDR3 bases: TGTGCCAGCAGCGTACAGGGGAGCACTGAAGCTTTCTTT. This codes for CASSVQGSTEAFF.

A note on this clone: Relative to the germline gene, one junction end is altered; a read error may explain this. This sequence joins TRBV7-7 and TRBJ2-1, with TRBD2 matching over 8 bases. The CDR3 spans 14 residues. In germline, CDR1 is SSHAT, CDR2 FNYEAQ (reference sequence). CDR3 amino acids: CASSLTSASNEQFF. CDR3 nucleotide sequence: TGTGCTAGCAGCTTGACTAGCGCTAGCAATGAGCAGTTCTTC.

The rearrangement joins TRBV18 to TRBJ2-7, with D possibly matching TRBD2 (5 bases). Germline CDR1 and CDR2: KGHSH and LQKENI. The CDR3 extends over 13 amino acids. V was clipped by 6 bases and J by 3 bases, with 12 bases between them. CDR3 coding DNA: TGTGCCAGCTCGGTTAGGACTGACTACGAGCAGTACTTC. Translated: CASSVRTDYEQYF.

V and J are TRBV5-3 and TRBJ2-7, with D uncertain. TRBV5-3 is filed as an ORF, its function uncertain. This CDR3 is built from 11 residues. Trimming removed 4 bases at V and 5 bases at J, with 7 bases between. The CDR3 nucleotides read TGTGCCAGAAGCCTCCGCGACGAGCAGTACTTC. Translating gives CARSLRDEQYF.

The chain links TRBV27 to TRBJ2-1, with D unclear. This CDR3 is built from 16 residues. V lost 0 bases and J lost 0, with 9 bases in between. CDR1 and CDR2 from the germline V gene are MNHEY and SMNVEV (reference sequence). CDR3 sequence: CASSLSARSSYNEQFF. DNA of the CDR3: TGTGCCAGCAGTTTATCAGCGCGAAGCTCCTACAATGAGCAGTTCTTC.

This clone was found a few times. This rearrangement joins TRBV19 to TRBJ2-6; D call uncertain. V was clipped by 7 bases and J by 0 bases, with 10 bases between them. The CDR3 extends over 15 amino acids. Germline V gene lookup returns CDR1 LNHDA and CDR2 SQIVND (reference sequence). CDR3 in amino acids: CASTGLSSGANVLTF. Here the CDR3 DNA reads TGTGCCAGTACAGGTCTCAGCTCTGGGGCCAACGTCCTGACTTTC.

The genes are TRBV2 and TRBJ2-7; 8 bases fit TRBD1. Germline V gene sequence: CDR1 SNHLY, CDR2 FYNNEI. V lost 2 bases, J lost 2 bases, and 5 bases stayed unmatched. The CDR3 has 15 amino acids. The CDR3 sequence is CASSERTGIAYEQYF. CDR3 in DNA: TGTGCCAGCAGTGAACGGACAGGGATCGCCTACGAGCAGTACTTC.

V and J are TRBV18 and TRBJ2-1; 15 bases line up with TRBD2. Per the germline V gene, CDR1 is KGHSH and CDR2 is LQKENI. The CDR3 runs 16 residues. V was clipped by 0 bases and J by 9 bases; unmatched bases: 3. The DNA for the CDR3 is TGTGCCAGCTCACCACCGGGACTAGCGGGAGGCGGTGAGCAGTTCTTC. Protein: CASSPPGLAGGGEQFF.

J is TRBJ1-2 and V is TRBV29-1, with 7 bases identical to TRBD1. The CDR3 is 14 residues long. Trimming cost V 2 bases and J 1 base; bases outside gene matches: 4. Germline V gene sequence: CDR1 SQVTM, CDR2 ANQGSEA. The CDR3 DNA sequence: TGCAGCGTTGAAACCGGGACAGATAACTATGGCTACACCTTC. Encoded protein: CSVETGTDNYGYTF.

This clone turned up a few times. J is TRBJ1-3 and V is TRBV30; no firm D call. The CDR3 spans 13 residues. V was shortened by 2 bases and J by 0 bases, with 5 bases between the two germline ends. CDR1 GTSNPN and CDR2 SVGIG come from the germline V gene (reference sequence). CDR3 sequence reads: CAWSNLSGNTIYF. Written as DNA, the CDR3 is TGTGCCTGGAGTAATCTCTCTGGAAACACCATATATTTT.

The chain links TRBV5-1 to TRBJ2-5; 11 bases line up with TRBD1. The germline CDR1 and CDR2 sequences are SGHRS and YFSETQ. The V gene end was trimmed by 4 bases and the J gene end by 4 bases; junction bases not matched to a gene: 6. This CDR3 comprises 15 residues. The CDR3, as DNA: TGCGCCAGCAGCGGGACAGGGGGAGTAGGAGAGACCCAGTACTTC. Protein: CASSGTGGVGETQYF.

The CDR3 nucleotides are TGTGCCAGCAGCCAAGGGACAGGGTCATATAGCAATCAGCCCCAGCATTTT. It specifies CASSQGTGSYSNQPQHF. The chain combines TRBV5-5 with TRBJ1-5; 9 nucleotides align to TRBD1. Germline V gene lookup returns CDR1 SGHKS and CDR2 YYEKEE (reference sequence). The CDR3 has 17 amino acids. The V gene end was trimmed by 4 bases and the J gene end by 0 bases; junction bases not matched to a gene: 8.

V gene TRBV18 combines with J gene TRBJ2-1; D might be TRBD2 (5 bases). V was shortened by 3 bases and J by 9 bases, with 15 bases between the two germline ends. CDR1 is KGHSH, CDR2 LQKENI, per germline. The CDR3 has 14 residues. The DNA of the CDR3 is TGTGCCAGCTCACCGCGGACTCTCGCGAGTGAGCAGTTCTTC. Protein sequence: CASSPRTLASEQFF.

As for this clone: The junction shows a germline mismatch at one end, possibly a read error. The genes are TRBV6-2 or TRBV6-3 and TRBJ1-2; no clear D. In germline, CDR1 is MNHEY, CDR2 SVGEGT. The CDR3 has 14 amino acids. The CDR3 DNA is TGTGCCAGCAGTTCTGATCTAGGCTTCTATGGCTTCACCTTC. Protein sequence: CASSSDLGFYGFTF.

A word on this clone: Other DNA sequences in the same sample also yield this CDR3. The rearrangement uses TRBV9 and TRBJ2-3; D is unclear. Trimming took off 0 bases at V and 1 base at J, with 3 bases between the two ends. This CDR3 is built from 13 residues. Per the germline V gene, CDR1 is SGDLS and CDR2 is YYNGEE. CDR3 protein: CASSVGGTDTQYF. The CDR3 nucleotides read TGTGCCAGCAGCGTAGGAGGCACAGATACGCAGTATTTT.

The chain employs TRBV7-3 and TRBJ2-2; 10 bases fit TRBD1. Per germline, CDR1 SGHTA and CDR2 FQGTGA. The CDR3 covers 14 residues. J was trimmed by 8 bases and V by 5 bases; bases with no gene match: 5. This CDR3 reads CASSPRQGAGELFF. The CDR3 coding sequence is TGTGCCAGCAGCCCCAGACAGGGGGCGGGGGAGCTGTTTTTT.

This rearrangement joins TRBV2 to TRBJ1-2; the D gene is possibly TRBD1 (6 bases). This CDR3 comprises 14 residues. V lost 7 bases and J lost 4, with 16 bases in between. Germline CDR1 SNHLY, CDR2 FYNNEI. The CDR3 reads CASNRQVTSYGYTF. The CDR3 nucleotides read TGTGCCAGCAACCGACAGGTCACTAGCTATGGCTACACCTTC.

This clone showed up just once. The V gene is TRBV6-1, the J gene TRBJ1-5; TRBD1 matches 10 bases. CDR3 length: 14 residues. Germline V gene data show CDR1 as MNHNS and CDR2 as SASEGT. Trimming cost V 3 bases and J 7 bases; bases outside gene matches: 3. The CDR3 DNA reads TGTGCCAGCAGTGAGGGACAGGGGAGGCAGCCCCAGCATTTT. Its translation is CASSEGQGRQPQHF.

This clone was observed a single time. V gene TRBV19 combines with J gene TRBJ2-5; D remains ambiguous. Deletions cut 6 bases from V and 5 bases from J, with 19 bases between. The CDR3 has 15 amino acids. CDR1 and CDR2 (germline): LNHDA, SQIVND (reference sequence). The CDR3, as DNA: TGTGCCAGTAGCCGCCAGGAAGGTCTTATGGAGACCCAGTACTTC. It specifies CASSRQEGLMETQYF. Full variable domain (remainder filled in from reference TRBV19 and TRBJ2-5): DGGITQSPKYLFRKEGQNVTLSCEQNLNHDAMYWYRQDPGQGLRLIYYSQIVNDFQKGDIAEGYSVSREKKESFPLTVTSAQKNPTAFYLCASSRQEGLMETQYFGPGTRLLVL.

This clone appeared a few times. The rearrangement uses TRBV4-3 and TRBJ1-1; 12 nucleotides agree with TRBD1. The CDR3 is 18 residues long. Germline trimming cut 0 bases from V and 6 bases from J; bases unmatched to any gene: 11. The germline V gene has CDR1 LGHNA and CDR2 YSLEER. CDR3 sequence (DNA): TGCGCCAGCAGCCAAGAGGGTAAGGTGGGACAGGGGGCTGCTGAAGCTTTCTTT. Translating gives CASSQEGKVGQGAAEAFF.

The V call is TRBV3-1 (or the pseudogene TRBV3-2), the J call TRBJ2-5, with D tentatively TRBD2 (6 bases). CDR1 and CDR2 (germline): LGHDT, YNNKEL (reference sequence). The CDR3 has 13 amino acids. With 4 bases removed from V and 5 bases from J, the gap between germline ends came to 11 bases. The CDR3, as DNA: TGTGCCAGCAGCCTCGCAGGGAGGGAGACCCAGTACTTC. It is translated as CASSLAGRETQYF.

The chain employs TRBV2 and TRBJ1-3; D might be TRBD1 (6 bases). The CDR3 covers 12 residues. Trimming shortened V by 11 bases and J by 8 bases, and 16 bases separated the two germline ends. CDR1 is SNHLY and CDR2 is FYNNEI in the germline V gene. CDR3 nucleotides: TGTGCCTCACAAGGGGGAAGGGACACCATATATTTT. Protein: CASQGGRDTIYF.

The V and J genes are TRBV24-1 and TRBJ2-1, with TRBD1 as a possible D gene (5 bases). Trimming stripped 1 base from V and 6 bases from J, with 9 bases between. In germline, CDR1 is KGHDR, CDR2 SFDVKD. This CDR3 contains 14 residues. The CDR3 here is CATSDFRQGNEQFF. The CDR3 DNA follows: TGTGCCACCAGTGATTTCCGGCAGGGCAATGAGCAGTTCTTC.

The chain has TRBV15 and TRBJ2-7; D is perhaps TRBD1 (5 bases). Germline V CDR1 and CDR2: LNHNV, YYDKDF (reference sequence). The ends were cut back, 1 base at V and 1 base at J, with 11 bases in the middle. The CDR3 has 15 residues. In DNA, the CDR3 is TGTGCCACCAGCAGAGCCGAAGCAGGGTCCTACGAGCAGTACTTC. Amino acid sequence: CATSRAEAGSYEQYF.

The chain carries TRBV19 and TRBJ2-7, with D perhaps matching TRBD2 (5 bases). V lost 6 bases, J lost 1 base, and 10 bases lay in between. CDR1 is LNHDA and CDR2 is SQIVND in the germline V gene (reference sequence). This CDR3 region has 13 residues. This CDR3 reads CASRGGFSYEQYF. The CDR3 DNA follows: TGTGCCAGTAGAGGCGGGTTTTCCTACGAGCAGTACTTC.